The following is a T cell receptor (beta chain) sequence with its context. This sample was taken from a study of blood T cell repertoires in COVID-19. Data came from immunoSEQ multiplex PCR; TCRdb stores just in-frame clones and leaves some out. The repertoire includes a few hundred thousand clones, 87% of them detected once, and more than 0.8% sits in the top ten. From germline, CDR1 is MDHEN and CDR2 SYDVKM. This CDR3 spans 18 amino acids. V was shortened by 1 base and J by 7 bases, with 23 bases between the two germline ends. The sample was PBMCs or T cells enriched from blood (not recorded which). The origin of this receptor is a woman in her twenties or thirties who had recovered from COVID-19. The chain employs TRBV28 and TRBJ2-1, with D possibly matching TRBD2 (6 bases). CDR3 bases: TGTGCCAGCAGTTTATCCCGCGCGGGGCTAGGGGATAGGAATGAGCAGTTCTTC. This gives the protein CASSLSRAGLGDRNEQFF. The full variable domain, completed using reference TRBV28 and TRBJ2-1, is DVKVTQSSRYLVKRTGEKVFLECVQDMDHENMFWYRQDPGLGLRLIYFSYDVKMKEKGDIPEGYSVSREKKERFSLILESASTNQTSMYLCASSLSRAGLGDRNEQFFGPGTRLTVL.